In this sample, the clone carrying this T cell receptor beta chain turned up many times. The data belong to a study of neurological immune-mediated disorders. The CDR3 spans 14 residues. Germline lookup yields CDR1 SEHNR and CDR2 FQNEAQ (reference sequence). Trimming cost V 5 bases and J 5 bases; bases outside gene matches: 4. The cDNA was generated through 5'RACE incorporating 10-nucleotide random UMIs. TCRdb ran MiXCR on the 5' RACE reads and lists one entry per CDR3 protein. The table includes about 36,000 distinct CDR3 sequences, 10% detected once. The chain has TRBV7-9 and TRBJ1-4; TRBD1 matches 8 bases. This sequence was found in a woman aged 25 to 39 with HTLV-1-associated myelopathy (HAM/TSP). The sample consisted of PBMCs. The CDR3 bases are TGTGCCAGCAGCCGGACAGGGCTAAATGAAAAACTGTTTTTT. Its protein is CASSRTGLNEKLFF.